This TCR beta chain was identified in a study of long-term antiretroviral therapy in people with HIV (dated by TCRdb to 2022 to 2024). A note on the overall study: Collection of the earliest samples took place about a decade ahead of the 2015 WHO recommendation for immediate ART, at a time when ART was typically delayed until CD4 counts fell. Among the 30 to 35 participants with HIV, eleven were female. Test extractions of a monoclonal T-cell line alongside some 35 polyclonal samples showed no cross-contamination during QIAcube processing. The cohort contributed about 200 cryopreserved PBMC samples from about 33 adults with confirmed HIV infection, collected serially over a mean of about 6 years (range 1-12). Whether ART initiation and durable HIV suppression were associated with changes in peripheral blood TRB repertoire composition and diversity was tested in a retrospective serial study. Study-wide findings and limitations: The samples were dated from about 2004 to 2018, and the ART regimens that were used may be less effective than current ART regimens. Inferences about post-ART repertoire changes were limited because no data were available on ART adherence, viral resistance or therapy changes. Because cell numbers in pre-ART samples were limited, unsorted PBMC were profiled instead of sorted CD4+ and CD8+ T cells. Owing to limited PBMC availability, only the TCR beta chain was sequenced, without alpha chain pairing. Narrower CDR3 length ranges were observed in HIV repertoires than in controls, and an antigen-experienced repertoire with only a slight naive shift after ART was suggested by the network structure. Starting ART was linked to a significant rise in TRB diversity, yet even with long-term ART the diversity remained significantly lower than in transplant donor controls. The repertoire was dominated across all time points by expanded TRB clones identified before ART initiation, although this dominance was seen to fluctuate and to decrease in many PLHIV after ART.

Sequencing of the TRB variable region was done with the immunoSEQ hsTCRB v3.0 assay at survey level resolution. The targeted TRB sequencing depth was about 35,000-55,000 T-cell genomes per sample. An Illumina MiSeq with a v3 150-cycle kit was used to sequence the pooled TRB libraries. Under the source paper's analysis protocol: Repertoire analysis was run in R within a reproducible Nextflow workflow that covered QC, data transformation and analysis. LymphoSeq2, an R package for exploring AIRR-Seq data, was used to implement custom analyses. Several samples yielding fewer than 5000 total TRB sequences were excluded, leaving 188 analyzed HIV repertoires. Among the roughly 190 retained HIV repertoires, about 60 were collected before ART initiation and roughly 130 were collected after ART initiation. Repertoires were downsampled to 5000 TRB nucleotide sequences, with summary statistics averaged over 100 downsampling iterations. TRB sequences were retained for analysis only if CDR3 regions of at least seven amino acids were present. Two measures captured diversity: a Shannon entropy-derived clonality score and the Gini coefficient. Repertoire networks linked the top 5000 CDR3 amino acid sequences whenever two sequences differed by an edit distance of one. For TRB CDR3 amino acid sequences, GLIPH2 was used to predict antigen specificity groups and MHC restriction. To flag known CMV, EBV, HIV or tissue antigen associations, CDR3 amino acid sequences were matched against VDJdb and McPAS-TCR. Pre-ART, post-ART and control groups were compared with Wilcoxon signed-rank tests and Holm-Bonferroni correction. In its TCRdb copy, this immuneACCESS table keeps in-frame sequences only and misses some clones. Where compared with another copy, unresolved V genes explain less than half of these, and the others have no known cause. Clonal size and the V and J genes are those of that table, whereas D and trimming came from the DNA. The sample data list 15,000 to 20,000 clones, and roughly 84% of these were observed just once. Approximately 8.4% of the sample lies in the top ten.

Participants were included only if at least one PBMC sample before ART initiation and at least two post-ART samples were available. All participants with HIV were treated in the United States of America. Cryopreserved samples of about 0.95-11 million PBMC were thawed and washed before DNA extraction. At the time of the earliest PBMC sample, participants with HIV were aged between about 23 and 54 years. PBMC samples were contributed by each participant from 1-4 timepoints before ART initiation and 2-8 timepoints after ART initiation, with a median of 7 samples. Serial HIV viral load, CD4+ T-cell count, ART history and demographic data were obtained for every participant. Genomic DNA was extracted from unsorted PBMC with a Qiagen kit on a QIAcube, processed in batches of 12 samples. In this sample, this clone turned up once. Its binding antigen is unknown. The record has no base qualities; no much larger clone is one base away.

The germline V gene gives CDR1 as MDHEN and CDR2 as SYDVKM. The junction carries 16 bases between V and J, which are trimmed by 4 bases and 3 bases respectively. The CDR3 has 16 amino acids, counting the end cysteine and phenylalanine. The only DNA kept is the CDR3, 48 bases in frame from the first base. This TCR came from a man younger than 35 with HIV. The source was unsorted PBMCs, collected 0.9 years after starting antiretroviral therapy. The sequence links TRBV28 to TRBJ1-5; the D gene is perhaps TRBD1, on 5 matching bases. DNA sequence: TGTGCCAGCAGTTCAATCGGTGGGGGTTACAATCAGCCCCAGCATTTT. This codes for CASSSIGGGYNQPQHF.